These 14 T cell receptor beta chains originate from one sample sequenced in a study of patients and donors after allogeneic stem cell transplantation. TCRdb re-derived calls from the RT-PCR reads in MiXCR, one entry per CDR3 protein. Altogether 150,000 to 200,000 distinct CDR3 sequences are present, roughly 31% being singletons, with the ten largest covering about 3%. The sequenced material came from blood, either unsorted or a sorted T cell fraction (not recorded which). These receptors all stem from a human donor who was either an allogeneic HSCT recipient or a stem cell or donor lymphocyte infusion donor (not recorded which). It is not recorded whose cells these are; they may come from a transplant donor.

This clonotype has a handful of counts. This CDR3 reads CASSRGITEAFF. In nucleotides, the CDR3 is TGTGCCAGCAGCCGAGGAATCACTGAAGCTTTCTTT. This rearrangement joins TRBV3-1 to TRBJ1-1; D ambiguous. The length of the CDR3 is 12 residues. Germline V lookup: CDR1 LGHDT, CDR2 YNNKEL (reference sequence). Between the trimmed V and J ends, which lost 4 bases and 4 bases, there was a span of 7 bases.

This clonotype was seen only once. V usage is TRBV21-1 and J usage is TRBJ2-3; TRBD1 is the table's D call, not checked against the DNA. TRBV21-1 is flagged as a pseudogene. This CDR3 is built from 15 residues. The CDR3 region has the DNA TGTGCCAGCATCGGCCGGGACGGAAGCACAGATACGCAGTATTTT. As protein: CASIGRDGSTDTQYF.

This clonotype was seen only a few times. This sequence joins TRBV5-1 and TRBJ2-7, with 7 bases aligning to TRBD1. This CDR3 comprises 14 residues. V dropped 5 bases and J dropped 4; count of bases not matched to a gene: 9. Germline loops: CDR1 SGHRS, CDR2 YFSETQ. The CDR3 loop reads CASRTGTEIYEQYF. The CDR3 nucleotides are TGCGCCAGCAGAACCGGGACAGAGATATACGAGCAGTACTTC. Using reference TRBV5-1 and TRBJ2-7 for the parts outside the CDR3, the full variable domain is KAGVTQTPRYLIKTRGQQVTLSCSPISGHRSVSWYQQTPGQGLQFLFEYFSETQRNKGNFPGRFSGRQFSNSRSEMNVSTLELGDSALYLCASRTGTEIYEQYFGPGTRLTVT.

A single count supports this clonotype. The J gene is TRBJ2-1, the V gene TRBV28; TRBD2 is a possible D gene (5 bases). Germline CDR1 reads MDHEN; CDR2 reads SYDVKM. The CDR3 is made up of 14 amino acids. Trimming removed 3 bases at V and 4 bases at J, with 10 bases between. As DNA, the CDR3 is TGTGCCAGCAGTTTGGTTAGCGAGTACAATGAGCAGTTCTTC. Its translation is CASSLVSEYNEQFF. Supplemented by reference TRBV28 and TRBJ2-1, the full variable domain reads DVKVTQSSRYLVKRTGEKVFLECVQDMDHENMFWYRQDPGLGLRLIYFSYDVKMKEKGDIPEGYSVSREKKERFSLILESASTNQTSMYLCASSLVSEYNEQFFGPGTRLTVL.

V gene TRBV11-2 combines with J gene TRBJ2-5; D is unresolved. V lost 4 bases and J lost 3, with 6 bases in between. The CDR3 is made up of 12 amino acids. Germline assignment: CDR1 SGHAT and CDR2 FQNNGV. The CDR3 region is CASSWQEETQYF. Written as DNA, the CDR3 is TGTGCCAGCAGCTGGCAAGAAGAGACCCAGTACTTC.

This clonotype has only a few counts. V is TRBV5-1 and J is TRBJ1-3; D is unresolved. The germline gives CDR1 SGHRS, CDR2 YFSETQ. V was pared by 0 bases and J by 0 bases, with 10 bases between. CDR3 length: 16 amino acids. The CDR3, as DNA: TGCGCCAGCAGCTTGGTAGACGGGAGCTCTGGAAACACCATATATTTT. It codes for CASSLVDGSSGNTIYF.

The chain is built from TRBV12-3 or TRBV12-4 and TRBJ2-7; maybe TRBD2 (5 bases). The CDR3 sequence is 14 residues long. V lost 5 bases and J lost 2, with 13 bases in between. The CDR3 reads CASSPADGTYEQYF. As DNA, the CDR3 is TGTGCCAGCAGTCCAGCGGACGGTACCTACGAGCAGTACTTC.

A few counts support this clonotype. The CDR3 region is CSAIGATNEKLFF. CDR3 nucleotide sequence: TGCAGTGCCATAGGAGCAACTAATGAAAAACTGTTTTTT. The chain links TRBV20-1 to TRBJ1-4, with D uncertain. This CDR3 comprises 13 residues. Germline loops: CDR1 DFQATT, CDR2 SNEGSKA (reference sequence). Between the trimmed V and J ends, which lost 6 bases and 0 bases, there was a span of 8 bases.

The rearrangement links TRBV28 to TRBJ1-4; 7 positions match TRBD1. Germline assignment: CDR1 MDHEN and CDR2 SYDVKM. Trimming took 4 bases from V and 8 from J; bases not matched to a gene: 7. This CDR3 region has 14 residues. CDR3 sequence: CASSSGQIREKLFF. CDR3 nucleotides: TGTGCCAGCAGTTCGGGACAGATAAGGGAAAAACTGTTTTTT.

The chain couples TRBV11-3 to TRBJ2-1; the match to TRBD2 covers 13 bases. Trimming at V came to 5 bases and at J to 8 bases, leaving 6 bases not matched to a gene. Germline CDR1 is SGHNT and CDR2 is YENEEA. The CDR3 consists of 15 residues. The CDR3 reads CASSRGLAGAYEQFF. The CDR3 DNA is TGTGCCAGCAGCCGTGGACTAGCGGGGGCCTATGAGCAGTTCTTC.

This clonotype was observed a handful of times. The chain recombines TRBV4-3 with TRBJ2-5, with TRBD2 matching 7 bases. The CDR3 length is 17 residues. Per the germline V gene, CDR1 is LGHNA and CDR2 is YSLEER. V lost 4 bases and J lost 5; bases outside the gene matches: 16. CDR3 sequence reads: CASSLLWASGPQETQYF. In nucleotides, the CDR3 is TGCGCCAGCAGCCTCCTGTGGGCTAGCGGACCTCAGGAGACCCAGTACTTC.

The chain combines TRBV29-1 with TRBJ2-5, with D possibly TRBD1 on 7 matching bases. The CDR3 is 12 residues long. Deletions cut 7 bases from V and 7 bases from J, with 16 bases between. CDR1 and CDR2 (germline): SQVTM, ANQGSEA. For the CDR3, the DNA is TGCAGCGCCTGGGACCAGGGGGGGACCCAGTACTTC. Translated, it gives CSAWDQGGTQYF.

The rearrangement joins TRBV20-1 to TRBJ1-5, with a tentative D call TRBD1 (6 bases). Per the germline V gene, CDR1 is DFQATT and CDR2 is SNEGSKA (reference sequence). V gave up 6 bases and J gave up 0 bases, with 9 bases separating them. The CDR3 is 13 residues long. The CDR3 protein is CSAGAFSNQPQHF. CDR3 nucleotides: TGCAGTGCGGGGGCCTTTAGCAATCAGCCCCAGCATTTT.

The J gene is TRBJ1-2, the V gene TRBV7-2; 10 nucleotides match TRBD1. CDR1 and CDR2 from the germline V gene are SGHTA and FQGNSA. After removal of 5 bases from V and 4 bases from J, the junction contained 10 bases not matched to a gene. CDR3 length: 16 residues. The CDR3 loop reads CASSRDRDRGPYGYTF. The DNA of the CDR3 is TGTGCCAGCAGCCGGGACCGGGACAGGGGCCCCTATGGCTACACCTTC.